The next 3 T cell receptor beta chains were all read from a single sample in a study of shared clonotypes between healthy human individuals. TCRdb's copy holds only in-frame clones and misses some; the assay was immunoSEQ multiplex PCR. The data hold about 1,800,000 clones, with just under 95% observed a single time. Selected positively for CCR7 and CD45RO-negative, naive CD8 cells excluded terminally differentiated effector memory CD45RA+ cells. What was sequenced was naive CD8+ T cells sorted from blood. The source of these receptors is a man younger than 35 in good health.

In this sample, this clone turned up once. The chain employs TRBV6-5 and TRBJ1-1, with D perhaps TRBD1 (6 bases). The CDR3 totals 13 residues. Germline values: CDR1 MNHEY, CDR2 SVGAGI. Deletions cut 2 bases from V and 6 bases from J, with 10 bases between. As DNA, the CDR3 is TGTGCCAGCAGTTACATCGGACAGCCTGAAGCTTTCTTT. It is translated as CASSYIGQPEAFF.

The chain has TRBV10-1 and TRBJ2-5, with 8 positions matching TRBD2. The CDR3 length is 15 residues. Germline CDR1 WNHNN, CDR2 SYGVQD (reference sequence). Losses at the gene ends were 10 bases for V and 9 bases for J; bases not matched to a gene: 19. CDR3 loop: CATLVLGLGLMAQYF. CDR3 sequence (DNA): TGCGCCACCTTGGTACTGGGACTAGGGTTGATGGCCCAGTACTTC.

A note on this clone: This same CDR3 is encoded by further DNA sequences in the sample. The rearrangement joins TRBV5-6 to TRBJ2-7; D is ambiguous. Trimming took 2 bases from V and 7 from J, leaving 7 bases between them. In germline, CDR1 is SGHDT, CDR2 YYEEEE. This CDR3 region has 11 residues. DNA of the CDR3: TGTGCCAGCAGCTTTGGTGGAGAGCAGTACTTC. Protein product: CASSFGGEQYF.